This T cell receptor (beta chain) comes out of a study of regulatory T cells in long-lasting Graves disease. General study points: Favored usage of TRBV28, TRBJ1-2 and TRBJ2-5 was recorded in persistent disease. Shared public clonotypes totalled around 2,900 in persistent patients, compared with about 960 in new patients. Persistent Graves' patients showed less TCR diversity than newly diagnosed ones.

In the case of this clonotype: Its matching antigen is unknown.

The TCR beta library used iRepertoire HTBI primers with Arm-PCR amplification of CDR3. TCRdb fed the multiplex PCR reads into MiXCR, producing one record per CDR3 protein. Of 430,000 or so distinct CDR3 sequences listed, roughly 21% are singletons. Germline V gene lookup returns CDR1 LNHDA and CDR2 SQIVND (reference sequence). Trimming pared 3 bases from V and 1 base from J, leaving 10 bases between. The CDR3 extends over 15 amino acids. Time point specified: persistent/refractory GD, antithyroid drugs over 5 years with positive TRAb. There was RNA extracted from PBMCs, and the TCR library was made from it. Graves' disease diagnoses used American Thyroid Association guidelines.

The sequencing here drew on peripheral blood mononuclear cells (PBMCs), taken when the disease was refractory, from a patient treated with antithyroid drugs. The chain recombines TRBV19 with TRBJ1-5; D is unresolved. The TCR was taken from a female donor with Graves disease. The CDR3 region has the DNA TGTGCCAGTAGTATTCGCGGCGTAAGCAATCAGCCCCAGCATTTT. Its protein product is CASSIRGVSNQPQHF.